This TCR beta chain derives from a study of blood T cell repertoires in COVID-19. Study-level background: In each case, the material was cDNA or gDNA derived from T cells, B-cell-depleted T cells, or PBMCs.

Some clones are missing from TCRdb's copy, which holds only in-frame ones; the method was immunoSEQ multiplex PCR. Of about 17,000 clones listed, about 81% are singletons. V lost 4 bases, J lost 4 bases, and 8 bases stayed unmatched. This CDR3 is 15 amino acids long. Germline CDR1 is SEHNR and CDR2 is FQNEAQ (reference sequence). The sequencing sample was made of peripheral blood. This TCR was sampled from a man aged 60 to 69 with acute or convalescent COVID-19. The chain recombines TRBV7-9 with TRBJ2-5; 8 bases are shared with TRBD2. The CDR3 is CASSYLAGLRETQYF. The DNA of the CDR3 is TGTGCCAGCAGCTATTTAGCGGGACTCCGAGAGACCCAGTACTTC.